This is a list of T cell receptor beta chains from one sample in a study of blood T cell repertoires in COVID-19. The method was immunoSEQ multiplex PCR; TCRdb's version includes in-frame clones alone and lacks a portion of them. The table shows roughly 270,000 clones, with 65% to 90% occurring only once. Specimen: peripheral blood. The source of these receptors is a man in his fifties or sixties with active or convalescent COVID-19. Each CDR3 is given with its conserved first and last residue. A D gene is named only where the DNA matches it firmly. Clone size is not always given. Where it is, it says once, few, many or a class for expanded clones.

>TRBJ2-1|.|TRBV5-1|TRBD2
TGCGCCAGCAGAGAGGTAGGACTAGGCTACAATGAGCAGTTCTTC
CASREVGLGYNEQFF
>TRBJ1-4|.|TRBV6-1|TRBD1
TGTGCCAGCAGTGAATTAGGGGACAGGGGGCAAGAAAAACTGTTTTTT
CASSELGDRGQEKLFF
>TRBJ2-7|.|TRBV10-3|.
TGTGCCATCGAAGCTGGGGGGGCTCCCTCCTACGAGCAGTACTTC
CAIEAGGAPSYEQYF
>TRBJ2-7|few|TRBV19|.
TGTGCCAGTAAAGCGGAACTAAGGCTTTCCGAGCAGTACTTC
CASKAELRLSEQYF
>TRBJ2-7|.|TRBV5-1|TRBD2
TGCGCCAGCGCCCCGGGACTAGCGGGCATCGAGCAGTACTTC
CASAPGLAGIEQYF
>TRBJ1-6|.|TRBV2|TRBD1
TGTGCCAGCACTTGGGACAGGGAAGGGTCACCCCTCCACTTT
CASTWDREGSPLHF
>TRBJ1-1|.|TRBV12-3/TRBV12-4|.
TGTGCCAGCAGTTCTCAACGCAGGGATCGGACTTTCTTT
CASSSQRRDRTFF
>TRBJ2-1|.|TRBV9|.
TGTGCCAGCAGCGCGACGGGAGACTGGTACAATGAGCAGTTCTTC
CASSATGDWYNEQFF
>TRBJ2-7|few|TRBV6-6|.
TGTGCCAGCAGTTCGGCAGGCCCGCTTGAGCAGTACTTC
CASSSAGPLEQYF
>TRBJ1-6|.|TRBV18|TRBD1
TGTGCCAGCTCACCACCGGGCCAGGGGGCGAGTTCACCCCTCCACTTT
CASSPPGQGASSPLHF
>TRBJ2-3|.|TRBV6-2/TRBV6-3|.
TGTGCCAGCAGCCCTCTAGAGGCAGATACGCAGTATTTT
CASSPLEADTQYF
>TRBJ2-7|few|TRBV5-4|.
TGTGCCAGCACCCTAACCGGGACATATCAGGAGCAGTACTTC
CASTLTGTYQEQYF
>TRBJ1-5|.|TRBV30|TRBD1
TGTGCCTTCACCCCGGGACAGGGATTGAGTCAGCCCCAGCATTTT
CAFTPGQGLSQPQHF
>TRBJ1-2|once|TRBV24-1|.
TGTGCCACCAGTGATGGGAGCGAGGACTATGGCTACACCTTC
CATSDGSEDYGYTF
>TRBJ1-2|.|TRBV6-5|TRBD1
TGTGCCAGCAGCAAGACAGGGGTCTATGGCTACACCTTC
CASSKTGVYGYTF
>TRBJ2-1|.|TRBV28|.
TGTGCCAGCAGTTCCCGAACCCCAAGTGCCTGGCGGGCCTACAATGAGCAGTTCTTC
CASSSRTPSAWRAYNEQFF
>TRBJ1-2|few|TRBV5-5|TRBD1
TGTGCCAGCAGCTTGGGGGACAGGGGCTATGGCTACACCTTC
CASSLGDRGYGYTF
>TRBJ2-2|.|TRBV2|.
TGTGCCAGCGGACTGTACGGGGAGCTGTTTTTT
CASGLYGELFF
>TRBJ1-3|.|TRBV5-1|.
TGCGCCAGCAGCTTGGACAGGCAAGCTGGAAACACCATATATTTT
CASSLDRQAGNTIYF
>TRBJ2-6|.|TRBV2|.
TGTGCCAGCAATGGCAGGGCGACTGGGGCCAACGTCCTGACTTTC
CASNGRATGANVLTF
>TRBJ2-3|.|TRBV11-2|TRBD2
TGTGCCAGCAGCCCCCTCCGCGGGAGAGGCACAGATACGCAGTATTTT
CASSPLRGRGTDTQYF
>TRBJ1-6|few|TRBV4-1|.
TGCGCCAGCAGCCCCCGGGACACTCATAATTCACCCCTCCACTTT
CASSPRDTHNSPLHF
>TRBJ1-1|.|TRBV6-2/TRBV6-3|.
TGTGCCAGCAGTTACTCGAGCTCGGGGGTCACTGAAGCTTTCTTT
CASSYSSSGVTEAFF
>TRBJ1-2|.|TRBV28|.
TGTGCCAGCAGTGTAACAGGGTTACATGGCTACACCTTC
CASSVTGLHGYTF
>TRBJ2-1|.|TRBV19|TRBD1
TGTGCCAGTAGTATAGATCAGGGGACAGACAATGAGCAGTTCTTC
CASSIDQGTDNEQFF
>TRBJ2-7|.|TRBV28|TRBD2
TGTGCCAGCAGTACCGGGACTACCACGGGCGAGCAGTACTTC
CASSTGTTTGEQYF
>TRBJ2-2|.|TRBV19|TRBD1
TGTGCCAGTAGTGACCGGACAGGGAAAATCGCCGGGGAGCTGTTTTTT
CASSDRTGKIAGELFF
>TRBJ2-7|.|TRBV19|.
TGTGCCAGTAGTGACAGCGACTACGAGCAGTACTTC
CASSDSDYEQYF
>TRBJ2-7|.|TRBV6-2/TRBV6-3|TRBD2
TGTGCCAGCAGTTTTAACCTACTAGCGGGTTCCTACGAGCAGTACTTC
CASSFNLLAGSYEQYF
>TRBJ2-5|.|TRBV5-1|TRBD2
TGCGCCAGCAGCCCGGCGGGGACTAGCCTAGTCGCAGAGACCCAGTACTTC
CASSPAGTSLVAETQYF